These 27 T cell receptor beta chains were all obtained from the same sample, sequenced in a study of naive and memory T cell subsets. Study results and limitations: Naive repertoires, especially CD8, held a few larger clonotypes, possibly memory cells re-expressing CD45RA.

These receptors' targets are unknown. Both TRBC1 and TRBC2 were covered by a beta constant-region primer of two equimolar oligonucleotides. Ligated cDNA was amplified by four rounds of PCR with nested alpha and beta constant-region primers and SP2. From the UMI-ligation and nested PCR reads, TCRdb called clonotypes with MiXCR, one entry per CDR3 protein. The data show around 140,000 distinct CDR3 sequences, over 20% seen once. The sequencing input was naive CD4+ T cells from blood. The receptors originated from a human donor in good health.

This clonotype was counted a few times. The chain carries TRBV2 and TRBJ2-3; the D is unclear. The CDR3 is 13 residues long. The germline V gene encodes CDR1 SNHLY and CDR2 FYNNEI. Trimming shortened V by 4 bases and J by 0 bases, and 5 bases separated the two germline ends. The CDR3 coding sequence is TGTGCCAGCAGTGGGCTGAGCACAGATACGCAGTATTTT. This translates into CASSGLSTDTQYF.

The V and J genes are TRBV7-3 and TRBJ2-3; D is uncertain. The CDR3 runs 14 residues. Germline CDR1 is SGHTA and CDR2 is FQGTGA. Trimming took off 5 bases at V and 3 bases at J, with 12 bases between the two ends. The CDR3 coding sequence is TGTGCCAGCAGCCTCGATTCCGGGACAGATACGCAGTATTTT. As protein: CASSLDSGTDTQYF.

DNA of the CDR3: TGTGCCAGCAGTGGCTATCGGACAGGGAATTACGAGCAGTACTTC. Translating gives CASSGYRTGNYEQYF. The gene calls are TRBV6-1 and TRBJ2-7; 8 nucleotides line up with TRBD1. Germline V gives CDR1 MNHNS, CDR2 SASEGT. With V trimmed by 4 bases and J by 4 bases, 9 bases remained unmatched. The CDR3 extends over 15 amino acids.

The chain is built from TRBV7-7 and TRBJ2-2; the match to TRBD2 covers 7 bases. This CDR3 comprises 15 residues. CDR1 is SSHAT, CDR2 FNYEAQ, per germline (reference sequence). CDR3 in DNA: TGTGCTAGCCCCGGGCCCGGGGAGGGCACCGGGGAGCTGTTTTTT. Translating gives CASPGPGEGTGELFF.

The chain uses TRBV4-3 and TRBJ2-5; tentative D call: TRBD2 (6 bases). This CDR3 region has 15 residues. Germline CDR1 LGHNA, CDR2 YSLEER. Trimming removed 1 base at V and 5 bases at J, with 14 bases between. In DNA form, the CDR3 reads TGCGCCAGCAGCCAAGGGGCGGGGCGGATGGAGACCCAGTACTTC. Its protein product is CASSQGAGRMETQYF.

This clonotype was recorded a few times. CDR3 coding DNA: TGTGCCAGTAGCGTTAGGGATGAGCAGTTCTTC. The encoded protein is CASSVRDEQFF. V is TRBV19 and J is TRBJ2-1; D not resolved. Trimming took 6 bases from V and 8 from J, leaving 8 bases between them. The CDR3 covers 11 residues. In germline, CDR1 is LNHDA, CDR2 SQIVND (reference sequence).

In its sample, this clonotype was seen a few times. CDR3 DNA sequence: TGTGCCAGCAGCCCCGGGCTGCGGCTATATGGCTACACCTTC. It codes for CASSPGLRLYGYTF. V usage is TRBV12-3 or TRBV12-4 and J usage is TRBJ1-2; D ambiguous. V was trimmed by 6 bases and J by 5 bases, leaving 16 bases between them. This CDR3 region has 14 residues.

About this clonotype: Its ends do not fully match the called genes, so a read error is possible. This rearrangement joins TRBV13 to TRBJ2-5; D is undetermined. CDR1 and CDR2 (germline): PRHDT, FYEKMQ (reference sequence). The CDR3 totals 12 residues. The CDR3 reads CVSSPQLQTQYF. The DNA for the CDR3 is TGTGTCAGCAGCCCACAGCTGCAGACCCAGTACTTC.

The rearrangement links TRBV7-2 to TRBJ2-6; the D gene could be TRBD1 or TRBD2 (5 bases each). The germline CDR1 and CDR2 sequences are SGHTA and FQGNSA. The CDR3 has 19 amino acids. V shed 2 bases and J shed 0 bases, with 17 bases lying between them. DNA for the CDR3: TGTGCCAGCAGCTTATTTGCGCGACGGGGCTACTCTGGGGCCAACGTCCTGACTTTC. As protein: CASSLFARRGYSGANVLTF.

V is TRBV29-1 and J is TRBJ1-2; D is unclear. Germline values: CDR1 SQVTM, CDR2 ANQGSEA. V was trimmed by 3 bases and J by 8 bases, leaving 22 bases between them. This CDR3 has 15 amino acids. The CDR3 protein is CSVEGAFPLIGGYTF. CDR3 sequence (DNA): TGCAGCGTTGAGGGTGCGTTCCCTCTTATTGGGGGCTACACCTTC. Based on the CDR3 plus reference TRBV29-1 and TRBJ1-2, the full variable domain is SAVISQKPSRDICQRGTSLTIQCQVDSQVTMMFWYRQQPGQSLTLIATANQGSEATYESGFVIDKFPISRPNLTFSTLTVSNMSPEDSSIYLCSVEGAFPLIGGYTFGSGTRLTVV.

This clonotype was detected only a few times. This CDR3 reads CASSLTSGRAGEQFF. CDR3 nucleotide sequence: TGTGCCAGCAGCCTAACTAGCGGGAGGGCGGGGGAGCAGTTCTTC. The gene calls are TRBV11-2 and TRBJ2-1; the match to TRBD2 covers 13 bases. The CDR3 has 15 residues. Per the germline V gene, CDR1 is SGHAT and CDR2 is FQNNGV. Unmatched junction bases numbered 8, after V lost 5 bases and J lost 10 bases.

This chain connects TRBV7-6 to TRBJ2-1; TRBD2 matches 8 bases. The germline V gene encodes CDR1 SGHVS and CDR2 FNYEAQ. This CDR3 region has 15 residues. The ends lost 5 bases at V and 7 bases at J; junction bases unmatched: 10. Here the CDR3 reads CASSLMERETNEQFF. The CDR3 nucleotides are TGTGCCAGCAGCCTGATGGAGCGGGAGACTAATGAGCAGTTCTTC.

Regarding this clonotype: A much larger clone sits a single nucleotide away, making a read error possible. V gene TRBV25-1 combines with J gene TRBJ2-4; D is possibly TRBD1 (5 bases). Germline values: CDR1 MGHDK, CDR2 SYGVNS. This CDR3 is 14 amino acids long. For the CDR3, the DNA is TGTGCCGGCAGTGAACCAGGGAAGGCAAACATTCAGTACTTC. This gives the protein CAGSEPGKANIQYF.

This clonotype was seen more than once but under ten times. The genes are TRBV7-9 and TRBJ1-5, with D tentatively TRBD1 (6 bases). Germline CDR1 SEHNR, CDR2 FQNEAQ (reference sequence). Trimming pared 2 bases from V and 7 bases from J, leaving 9 bases between. The CDR3 length is 13 residues. The CDR3 protein is CASSLQGLQPQHF. Written as DNA, the CDR3 is TGTGCCAGCAGCTTACAGGGGCTCCAGCCCCAGCATTTT.

The chain couples TRBV24-1 to TRBJ2-3, with D possibly matching TRBD1 (6 bases). Looked up from germline, CDR1 is KGHDR and CDR2 is SFDVKD. V was cut by 5 bases and J by 1 base, with 9 bases left in between. There are 14 residues in the CDR3. The CDR3 nucleotides read TGTGCCACCAGTGCGGGACATCGCACAGATACGCAGTATTTT. As protein: CATSAGHRTDTQYF.

This clonotype was found a few times. CDR3 nucleotide sequence: TGCGCCAGCAGCTTGGAGATGGGAAGGGCTTTCTTT. Translating gives CASSLEMGRAFF. J is TRBJ1-1 and V is TRBV5-1; no reliable D call. Trimming took 0 bases from V and 11 from J, leaving 11 bases between them. The CDR3 runs to 12 residues. Germline lookup yields CDR1 SGHRS and CDR2 YFSETQ.

J is TRBJ1-1 and V is TRBV7-6; perhaps TRBD1 as D (5 bases). Germline lookup yields CDR1 SGHVS and CDR2 FNYEAQ. Trimming took 0 bases from V and 3 from J, leaving 14 bases between them. The CDR3 sequence is 16 residues long. CDR3 DNA: TGTGCCAGCAGCTTAGCGGGTCTCGGGGGGTACACTGAAGCTTTCTTT. Translation: CASSLAGLGGYTEAFF.

This clonotype was counted only a few times. The V call is TRBV28, the J call TRBJ1-6; D unclear. Germline-derived CDR1 and CDR2 are MDHEN and SYDVKM. The CDR3 is 12 amino acids. V lost 3 bases, J lost 8 bases, and 5 bases lay in between. CDR3 protein: CASSLVDSPLHF. In DNA, the CDR3 is TGTGCCAGCAGTTTGGTGGATTCACCCCTCCACTTT.

This sequence joins TRBV6-6 and TRBJ2-3; D is uncertain. Trimming pared 0 bases from V and 4 bases from J, leaving 8 bases between. The CDR3 runs 14 residues. The germline gives CDR1 MNHNY, CDR2 SVGAGI (reference sequence). In nucleotides, the CDR3 is TGTGCCAGCAGTTACTCACCAGTGGCAGATACGCAGTATTTT. The encoded protein is CASSYSPVADTQYF.

This clonotype was observed a few times. V usage is TRBV19 and J usage is TRBJ2-3; D might be TRBD2 (6 bases). V lost 10 bases to trimming and J lost 5 bases, with 19 bases between them. There are 14 residues in the CDR3. Germline lookup yields CDR1 LNHDA and CDR2 SQIVND (reference sequence). The CDR3 is CATKNTSPGDTQYF. CDR3 bases: TGTGCCACCAAGAATACTAGCCCGGGAGATACGCAGTATTTT.

The chain combines TRBV5-1 with TRBJ2-1; tentative D call: TRBD2 (5 bases). The CDR3 has 16 amino acids. V lost 1 base and J lost 1, with 12 bases in between. Germline V gene sequence: CDR1 SGHRS, CDR2 YFSETQ. The DNA of the CDR3 is TGCGCCAGCAGCTTGCTGGCGGGCCGATCCTACAATGAGCAGTTCTTC. Its translation is CASSLLAGRSYNEQFF.

A few counts support this clonotype. CDR3 sequence: CASSLSQGNYGYTF. CDR3 DNA sequence: TGTGCCAGCAGCTTGTCACAGGGGAACTATGGCTACACCTTC. The chain employs TRBV7-2 and TRBJ1-2; TRBD1 matches at 7 bases. Per germline, CDR1 SGHTA and CDR2 FQGNSA. The CDR3 sequence is 14 residues long. The V segment lost 3 bases and the J segment 2 bases; nucleotides outside the gene matches: 3.

The V and J genes are TRBV18 and TRBJ1-4; 7 bases match TRBD1. Trimming took 4 bases from V and 10 from J; bases not matched to a gene: 12. Looked up from germline, CDR1 is KGHSH and CDR2 is LQKENI. CDR3 length: 15 residues. DNA of the CDR3: TGTGCCAGCTCACTGGAGACAGGGATCGGCGGAAAACTGTTTTTT. Protein product: CASSLETGIGGKLFF.

This clonotype was found a few times. This chain connects TRBV6-1 to TRBJ1-3; 10 nucleotides match TRBD1. V was clipped by 7 bases and J by 7 bases; unmatched bases: 10. Germline CDR1 is MNHNS and CDR2 is SASEGT. This CDR3 is built from 15 residues. The chain's CDR3 is CASTPRDRGRNTIYF. In DNA, the CDR3 is TGTGCCAGCACCCCAAGGGACAGGGGTAGGAACACCATATATTTT.

This CDR3 is CASSPPGLAGETQYF. CDR3 DNA sequence: TGTGCCAGCAGCCCCCCGGGACTAGCAGGAGAGACCCAGTACTTC. The V call is TRBV7-2, the J call TRBJ2-5; 9 positions agree with TRBD2. J gave up 4 bases and V 5 bases, and 8 bases lay outside the gene matches. Germline CDR1 SGHTA, CDR2 FQGNSA. This CDR3 is 15 amino acids long.

V and J are TRBV5-1 and TRBJ1-1, with TRBD1 matching over 9 bases. Trimming removed 0 bases from V and 10 bases from J; junction bases left unmatched: 4. Germline lookup yields CDR1 SGHRS and CDR2 YFSETQ. CDR3 size: 13 residues. CDR3 amino acids: CASSLDRGRSAFF. Here the CDR3 DNA reads TGCGCCAGCAGCTTGGACAGGGGGCGATCAGCTTTCTTT.

The rearrangement joins TRBV5-1 to TRBJ2-7; TRBD2 is a possible D gene (6 bases). The V gene's germline CDR1 is SGHRS and CDR2 YFSETQ. The CDR3 spans 15 residues. V was trimmed by 0 bases and J by 3 bases, leaving 13 bases between them. CDR3 in DNA: TGCGCCAGCAGCTTGGAGGATAGCGGAAACTACGAGCAGTACTTC. As protein: CASSLEDSGNYEQYF.